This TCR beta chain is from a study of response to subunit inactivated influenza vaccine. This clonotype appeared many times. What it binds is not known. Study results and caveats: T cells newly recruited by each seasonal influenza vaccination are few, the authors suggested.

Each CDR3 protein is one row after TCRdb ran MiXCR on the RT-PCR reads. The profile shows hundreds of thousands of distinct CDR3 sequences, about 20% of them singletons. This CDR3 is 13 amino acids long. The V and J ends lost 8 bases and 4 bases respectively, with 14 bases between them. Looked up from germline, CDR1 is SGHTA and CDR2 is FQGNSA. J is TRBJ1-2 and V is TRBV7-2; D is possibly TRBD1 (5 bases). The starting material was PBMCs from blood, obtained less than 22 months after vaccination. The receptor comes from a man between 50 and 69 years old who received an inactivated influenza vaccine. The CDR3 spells CASDTGPPYGYTF. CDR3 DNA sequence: TGTGCCAGCGATACGGGGCCCCCCTATGGCTACACCTTC.